This T cell receptor beta chain was captured by sequencing in a study of T cell repertoires in cytomegalovirus infection. About the research overall: In public TCR beta signatures, there were indications of both CMV infection and matching HLA type. Study-level points and caveats: HLA-C-restricted CMV clonotypes gave the most frequent clonotype in two of eight donors.

TCRdb independently ran MiXCR on the reads; one entry per CDR3 protein. The sample includes some 900,000 distinct CDR3 sequences, 32% seen only once; the top ten take roughly 12%. A word on this clonotype: Its antigen is not known.

The germline V gene encodes CDR1 PRHDT and CDR2 FYEKMQ (reference sequence). The CDR3 length is 18 residues. V dropped 0 bases and J dropped 7 bases, with 22 bases sitting between them. This chain uses TRBV13 with TRBJ2-1, with D perhaps assigned TRBD1 or TRBD2 (5 bases each). Sequencing used cultured CD8+ T cells from PBMCs, obtained from culture after CMV antigen stimulation. This receptor was taken from a human donor in good health (CMV status not recorded). Some clones in this sample may be carry-over from other donors' samples. The CDR3 loop reads CASSLGYRPGPPKNEQFF. As DNA, the CDR3 is TGTGCCAGCAGCTTAGGCTATCGACCGGGACCACCAAAAAATGAGCAGTTCTTC.